The 18 T cell receptor beta chains presented below share a single source sample, sequenced in a study of T-cell memory formation after mild COVID-19. MiXCR, applied by TCRdb to the 5' RACE reads, yields one record per CDR3 protein. The repertoire has about 270,000 distinct CDR3 sequences, just over 15% of them found once; the top ten carry more than 2%. The specimen was PBMCs or a T cell subset sorted from them (not recorded which). All receptors derive from an adult woman who had mild COVID-19 (a few samples of this study predate the infection). Cell type and time point are not known.

The chain has TRBV2 and TRBJ1-5; no reliable D call. Germline lookup yields CDR1 SNHLY and CDR2 FYNNEI. V shed 6 bases and J shed 3 bases, with 12 bases lying between them. There are 14 residues in the CDR3. The CDR3 region is CASSPSLINQPQHF. DNA of the CDR3: TGTGCCAGCAGCCCAAGCCTCATCAATCAGCCCCAGCATTTT.

This clonotype was counted many times. The chain couples TRBV11-2 to TRBJ1-5, with D possibly being TRBD1 (6 bases). V shed 5 bases and J shed 5 bases, with 13 bases lying between them. Germline lookup yields CDR1 SGHAT and CDR2 FQNNGV. There are 14 residues in the CDR3. CDR3 protein: CASSRTGMDQPQHF. The CDR3 region has the DNA TGTGCCAGCAGCCGTACAGGGATGGATCAGCCCCAGCATTTT.

This clonotype was observed many times. This chain uses TRBV18 with TRBJ2-1, with TRBD1 identical over 11 bases. CDR1 is KGHSH and CDR2 is LQKENI in the germline V gene. Trimming cost V 4 bases and J 5 bases; bases outside gene matches: 7. The CDR3 runs 16 residues. In DNA, the CDR3 is TGTGCCAGCTCACAGGACAGGGGGCGTGCGGACAATGAGCAGTTCTTC. Its translation is CASSQDRGRADNEQFF.

Points on this clonotype: A much larger clone is a single base away; this may be a read error. The CDR3 does not close with the conserved phenylalanine or tryptophan, likely indicating a read error. The chain is built from TRBV5-6 and TRBJ2-2; D is unresolved. Germline V CDR1 and CDR2: SGHDT, YYEEEE. V was clipped by 6 bases and J by 4 bases, with 13 bases between them. The CDR3 totals 14 residues. The CDR3, as DNA: TGTGCCAGCACCCTCCAACGGTTCACCGGGGAGCTGTTTTCT. Translated, it gives CASTLQRFTGELFS.

The genes are TRBV7-8 and TRBJ2-1; D possibly corresponds to TRBD2 (5 bases). The V end was cut by 5 bases, the J end by 6 bases, with 8 bases between. The CDR3 sequence is 12 residues long. Germline-derived CDR1 and CDR2 are SGHVS and FQNEAQ. CDR3 region: CASSPGGNEQFF. CDR3 coding DNA: TGTGCCAGCAGCCCCGGAGGCAATGAGCAGTTCTTC.

The rearrangement joins TRBV6-1 to TRBJ2-1; 8 bases are shared with TRBD2. In germline, CDR1 is MNHNS, CDR2 SASEGT. The CDR3 is made up of 14 amino acids. J was trimmed by 4 bases and V by 4 bases; bases with no gene match: 3. The CDR3 DNA reads as TGTGCCAGCAGTGCGGTAGCGGGGTACAATGAGCAGTTCTTC. This encodes CASSAVAGYNEQFF.

The chain employs TRBV20-1 and TRBJ2-1, with TRBD1 matching 9 bases. Germline V gene sequence: CDR1 DFQATT, CDR2 SNEGSKA (reference sequence). The CDR3 consists of 15 residues. The V segment lost 5 bases and the J segment 8 bases; nucleotides outside the gene matches: 13. This CDR3 reads CSAPRGDRVTDEQFF. The CDR3 coding sequence is TGCAGTGCTCCCCGGGGGGACAGGGTCACGGATGAGCAGTTCTTC.

This clonotype occurred a few times. The genes are TRBV7-3 and TRBJ2-2, with no clear D. In germline, CDR1 is SGHTA, CDR2 FQGTGA. The CDR3 has 15 amino acids. Trimming took 2 bases from V and 1 from J, leaving 8 bases between them. CDR3 loop: CASSLSRQNTGELFF. The CDR3 nucleotides read TGTGCCAGCAGCTTATCGCGCCAGAACACCGGGGAGCTGTTTTTT.

Here the CDR3 DNA reads TGTGCCAGCAGTTTCAGGGGGCATCAGCCCCAGCATTTT. It codes for CASSFRGHQPQHF. V is TRBV6-5 and J is TRBJ1-5; 8 bases are a match to TRBD1. The V gene end was trimmed by 4 bases and the J gene end by 5 bases; junction bases not matched to a gene: 1. CDR3 size: 13 residues. In germline, CDR1 is MNHEY, CDR2 SVGAGI.

This clonotype was recorded a few times. The gene calls are TRBV18 and TRBJ1-5; D uncertain. The CDR3 runs 13 residues. CDR1 and CDR2 from the germline V gene are KGHSH and LQKENI. Deletions cut 2 bases from V and 6 bases from J, with 8 bases between. The DNA of the CDR3 is TGTGCCAGCTCACCAGTTAGTGGTCAGCCCCAGCATTTT. It encodes CASSPVSGQPQHF.

This clonotype was counted only a few times. The V and J genes are TRBV3-1 and TRBJ1-6; tentatively, D is TRBD1 (5 bases). Looked up from germline, CDR1 is LGHDT and CDR2 is YNNKEL (reference sequence). Trimming stripped 4 bases from V and 10 bases from J, with 11 bases between. The CDR3 loop spans 13 amino acids. CDR3 bases: TGTGCCAGCAGCCTAGGGTACAGGTCACCCCTCCACTTT. Its protein product is CASSLGYRSPLHF.

The table lists this clonotype with a few counts. This chain uses TRBV20-1 with TRBJ1-6; D gene unclear. From germline, CDR1 is DFQATT and CDR2 SNEGSKA (reference sequence). The CDR3 has 12 residues. Trimming cost V 4 bases and J 7 bases, with 8 bases left between them. CDR3 nucleotides: TGCAGTGCTACGAGAGGGAATTCACCCCTCCACTTT. Translation: CSATRGNSPLHF.

This clonotype came up a few times. This chain uses TRBV15 with TRBJ2-1; 10 nucleotides line up with TRBD2. CDR3 length: 16 residues. The V gene's germline CDR1 is LNHNV and CDR2 YYDKDF (reference sequence). Trimming removed 0 bases from V and 9 bases from J; junction bases left unmatched: 8. CDR3 region: CATSRDRASGSGEQFF. DNA of the CDR3: TGTGCCACCAGCAGAGATAGGGCTAGCGGGAGCGGTGAGCAGTTCTTC.

The chain is built from TRBV12-3 or TRBV12-4 and TRBJ1-2, with D possibly TRBD1 on 6 matching bases. The CDR3 spans 13 residues. With 4 bases removed from V and 6 bases from J, the gap between germline ends came to 12 bases. The CDR3 sequence: CASSSLRTDGYTF. CDR3 nucleotide sequence: TGTGCCAGCAGTTCGTTGAGGACAGATGGCTACACCTTC.

This sequence joins TRBV2 and TRBJ2-1; D unresolved. In germline, CDR1 is SNHLY, CDR2 FYNNEI. V shed 6 bases and J shed 7 bases, with 13 bases lying between them. There are 13 residues in the CDR3. The chain's CDR3 is CASSPRWGNEQFF. The CDR3 coding sequence is TGTGCCAGCAGCCCCCGGTGGGGAAATGAGCAGTTCTTC.

This clonotype was counted only a few times. The gene calls are TRBV2 and TRBJ2-1, with D uncertain. The CDR3 is 12 amino acids. The germline V gene has CDR1 SNHLY and CDR2 FYNNEI. The ends were cut back, 4 bases at V and 6 bases at J, with 7 bases in the middle. DNA for the CDR3: TGTGCCAGCAGTGGAGGTTTCAATGAGCAGTTCTTC. Its translation: CASSGGFNEQFF.

The V and J genes are TRBV3-1 and TRBJ2-7; 8 nucleotides match TRBD2. With V trimmed by 6 bases and J by 4 bases, 8 bases remained unmatched. The CDR3 has 14 amino acids. Germline assignment: CDR1 LGHDT and CDR2 YNNKEL (reference sequence). The CDR3 DNA follows: TGTGCCAGCAGGACTAGCGAGAACCCTTACGAGCAGTACTTC. Translation gives CASRTSENPYEQYF.

The rearrangement links TRBV12-3 or TRBV12-4 to TRBJ2-1, with 7 bases aligning to TRBD2. Trimming took 6 bases from V and 6 from J; bases not matched to a gene: 8. This CDR3 is 14 amino acids long. Here the CDR3 reads CASRSSGAANEQFF. For the CDR3, the DNA is TGTGCCAGCAGGTCTAGCGGCGCCGCCAATGAGCAGTTCTTC.